This T cell receptor beta chain comes out of a study of T cells in Graves' hyperthyroidism and ophthalmopathy. Study-level background: Peripheral blood samples were taken at initial diagnosis, prior to any treatment.

Comment on this clonotype: Its antigen is currently unknown.

Trimming took off 3 bases at V and 0 bases at J, with 11 bases between the two ends. This CDR3 region has 14 residues. CDR1 is DFQATT, CDR2 SNEGSKA, per germline (reference sequence). Patients having uncontrolled infection, another autoimmune disease, pregnancy or lactation were not included. Based on clinical symptoms, serum thyroxine and TRAb, thyroid ultrasound and orbital computed tomography, diagnoses were reached. RNA transcripts yielded amplified TCR beta CDR3 regions. The HTBI primer set was used in a first-round RT-PCR of the TCR CDR3. TCRdb analysed the multiplex PCR reads with MiXCR anew, one entry per CDR3 protein. The table shows more than 55,000 distinct CDR3 sequences, with roughly 58% occurring only once. Study-wide points: Most clonotypes expanded in the thyroid (above 0.001) were also present in blood.

The rearrangement links TRBV20-1 to TRBJ1-2; no clear D. Material for sequencing was blood. The sequence came from a woman aged 55-70 years with Graves' ophthalmopathy. CDR3: CSASAGSSNYGYTF. DNA for the CDR3: TGCAGTGCTAGTGCGGGCAGCTCTAACTATGGCTACACCTTC.